The T cell receptor (beta chain) described here comes from a study of PD-1 blockade in classical Hodgkin lymphoma. The table came from immunoSEQ multiplex PCR; TCRdb's copy has only in-frame clones and leaves some out. The repertoire consists of around 21,000 clones, with more than 80% occurring once and the leading ten covering 7.3%. Overall study results and limits: Diminished baseline TCR diversity has been reported in newly diagnosed patients relative to healthy donors.

Indicated time point: cycle 4 day 1 (C4D1), after about 6 weeks of nivolumab. Each and every patient relapsed after autologous stem cell transplantation, and patients got differing brentuximab vedotin exposure. Isolation of CD8+ T cells from thawed PBMCs used magnetic negative selection. The CDR3 runs to 13 residues. In germline, CDR1 is MRHNA, CDR2 SNTAGT. Deletions cut 1 base from V and 7 bases from J, with 8 bases between. A word on this clone: The target antigen is unknown.

The TCR sequence derives from a human donor with classical Hodgkin lymphoma. The starting material was CD8+ T cells from blood, obtained before the fourth cycle of nivolumab. The chain employs TRBV6-4 and TRBJ1-5, with no clear D. The CDR3 here is CASSDWGGQPQHF. The CDR3 bases are TGTGCCAGCAGTGACTGGGGAGGGCAGCCCCAGCATTTT.